The 15 T cell receptor beta chains in this list originate from one sample, sequenced in a study of shared clonotypes between healthy human individuals (dated by TCRdb to 2020 to 2022). Library method: the immunoSEQ multiplex PCR assay. The table was pulled from immuneACCESS by TCRdb, which kept in-frame rearrangements only. Such tables lose some clones; where checked, under half of the loss comes from unresolved V genes, and the rest has no known cause. A total of 800,000 to 950,000 clones appear in this sample, 96% of them only once. The top ten clones comprise roughly 0.23% of the sample. For the CD8 naive samples, CD45RO-negative cells were positively selected for CCR7, yielding a CD45RA+CCR7+ population from which TemRA cells were excluded. The sequenced sample was naive CD8+ T cells sorted from blood. The meaning of the sample's cell subset or site label: CD45RA+CCR7+. The receptor source for this set is a man aged 30-40 years in good health.

The chain combines TRBV2 with TRBJ2-7; D is unclear. Germline CDR1 and CDR2: SNHLY and FYNNEI. V lost 6 bases to trimming and J lost 6 bases, with 6 bases between them. The CDR3 runs to 10 residues. The CDR3 bases are TGTGCCAGCAGGGCGGTCGAGCAGTACTTC. Translating it yields CASRAVEQYF.

A few counts support this clone. This chain joins TRBV14 and TRBJ2-1; 9 nucleotides line up with TRBD2. V gave up 4 bases and J gave up 2 bases; unmatched junction bases: 12. CDR1 is SGHDN and CDR2 is FVKESK in the germline V gene. CDR3 length: 18 amino acids. The CDR3 is CASSRNQPSGKPYNEQFF. The CDR3 coding sequence is TGTGCCAGCAGCCGCAATCAGCCTAGCGGGAAACCCTACAATGAGCAGTTCTTC. Full variable domain (rest looked up from reference TRBV14 and TRBJ2-1): EAGVTQFPSHSVIEKGQTVTLRCDPISGHDNLYWYRRVMGKEIKFLLHFVKESKQDESGMPNNRFLAERTGGTYSTLKVQPAELEDSGVYFCASSRNQPSGKPYNEQFFGPGTRLTVL.

This rearrangement joins TRBV29-1 to TRBJ1-2, with TRBD1 matching over 7 bases. V was clipped by 1 base and J by 6 bases; unmatched bases: 8. The CDR3 spans 14 residues. Germline CDR1 SQVTM, CDR2 ANQGSEA. The CDR3 here is CSVEASTGWDGYTF. CDR3 DNA sequence: TGCAGCGTTGAAGCCTCGACAGGGTGGGATGGCTACACCTTC.

The chain is built from TRBV6-6 and TRBJ1-5; D is unresolved. CDR1 is MNHNY, CDR2 SVGAGI, per germline (reference sequence). V lost 7 bases, J lost 3 bases, and 13 bases lay in between. CDR3 length equals 14 residues. The CDR3 loop reads CASTDPGLNQPQHF. The CDR3 region has the DNA TGTGCCAGCACCGATCCGGGTCTCAATCAGCCCCAGCATTTT.

The rearrangement links TRBV7-9 to TRBJ2-1; either TRBD1 or TRBD2 may fit D (6 bases each). The germline CDR1 and CDR2 sequences are SEHNR and FQNEAQ (reference sequence). V was shortened by 3 bases and J by 2 bases, with 17 bases between the two germline ends. The CDR3 runs 17 residues. The CDR3 here is CASSFEAGGATYNEQFF. The CDR3 DNA is TGTGCCAGCAGCTTTGAGGCCGGGGGCGCGACCTACAATGAGCAGTTCTTC.

The chain couples TRBV7-9 to TRBJ2-7; 8 positions agree with TRBD1. This CDR3 has 15 amino acids. Germline V CDR1 and CDR2: SEHNR, FQNEAQ (reference sequence). The trim removed 4 bases at V and 3 bases at J, leaving 8 bases unmatched. The CDR3 reads CASSSDRVFVYEQYF. CDR3 nucleotides: TGTGCCAGCAGCTCGGACAGGGTTTTCGTCTACGAGCAGTACTTC.

The chain uses TRBV7-9 and TRBJ2-1, with D tentatively TRBD1 (5 bases). This CDR3 contains 12 residues. Trimming cost V 7 bases and J 7 bases, with 11 bases left between them. Germline lookup yields CDR1 SEHNR and CDR2 FQNEAQ (reference sequence). CDR3 loop: CASTQGLNEQFF. The CDR3 DNA reads TGTGCCAGCACCCAGGGTCTTAATGAGCAGTTCTTC.

A word on this clone: The identical CDR3 is also encoded by other nucleotide sequences in the sample. This chain connects TRBV27 to TRBJ1-2, with 7 positions matching TRBD1. From germline, CDR1 is MNHEY and CDR2 SMNVEV (reference sequence). This CDR3 has 11 amino acids. Trimming removed 6 bases from V and 5 bases from J; junction bases left unmatched: 0. CDR3 DNA sequence: TGTGCCAGCAGGACAGGGTATGGCTACACCTTC. Translated, it gives CASRTGYGYTF.

The chain is built from TRBV25-1 and TRBJ2-7; 7 bases match TRBD2. The ends lost 1 base at V and 0 bases at J; junction bases unmatched: 3. The CDR3 contains 15 residues. The germline V gene encodes CDR1 MGHDK and CDR2 SYGVNS. The CDR3 spells CASSEFTSVSYEQYF. DNA for the CDR3: TGTGCCAGCAGTGAATTCACTAGCGTCTCCTACGAGCAGTACTTC.

V is TRBV5-1 and J is TRBJ2-1; TRBD2 agrees at 7 bases. With 6 bases clipped from V and 2 bases from J, the junction kept 5 bases outside the gene matches. The germline V gene has CDR1 SGHRS and CDR2 YFSETQ. The CDR3 has 14 residues. The CDR3 region is CASIPSGPYNEQFF. The CDR3 coding sequence is TGCGCCAGCATCCCTAGCGGCCCCTACAATGAGCAGTTCTTC.

The chain employs TRBV20-1 and TRBJ2-6; D uncertain. Trimming took off 5 bases at V and 7 bases at J, with 6 bases between the two ends. Germline CDR1 is DFQATT and CDR2 is SNEGSKA (reference sequence). There are 11 residues in the CDR3. CDR3 nucleotides: TGCAGTGCTTTAGGAGCCAACGTCCTGACTTTC. Translating gives CSALGANVLTF.

CDR3: CASSDAIRLLNEQFF. In nucleotides, the CDR3 is TGTGCCAGCAGCGACGCTATCAGACTCCTCAATGAGCAGTTCTTC. V and J are TRBV11-2 and TRBJ2-1; D uncertain. Trimming removed 5 bases from V and 6 bases from J, with 17 bases in between. The germline CDR1 and CDR2 sequences are SGHAT and FQNNGV. This CDR3 spans 15 amino acids.

The rearrangement uses TRBV9 and TRBJ2-1; TRBD2 might be the D (6 bases). V gave up 3 bases and J gave up 5 bases, with 24 bases separating them. Germline assignment: CDR1 SGDLS and CDR2 YYNGEE. The CDR3 has 18 residues. CDR3 region: CASSDPQEGPSVDNEQFF. As DNA, the CDR3 is TGTGCCAGCAGCGACCCCCAGGAGGGCCCTAGTGTAGACAATGAGCAGTTCTTC. Drawing the rest from reference TRBV9 and TRBJ2-1, the complete variable domain is DSGVTQTPKHLITATGQRVTLRCSPRSGDLSVYWYQQSLDQGLQFLIQYYNGEERAKGNILERFSAQQFPDLHSELNLSSLELGDSALYFCASSDPQEGPSVDNEQFFGPGTRLTVL.

Concerning this clone: At the DNA level, this CDR3 is encoded by other sequences in the same sample as well. The chain employs TRBV11-3 and TRBJ2-2, with D tentatively TRBD1 or TRBD2 (6 bases each). This CDR3 comprises 13 residues. The V end was cut by 2 bases, the J end by 6 bases, with 7 bases between. CDR1 and CDR2 from the germline V gene are SGHNT and YENEEA. This chain's CDR3 is CASSLRGAGELFF. The CDR3 DNA reads as TGTGCCAGCAGCTTAAGGGGGGCCGGGGAGCTGTTTTTT.

The J gene is TRBJ2-1, the V gene TRBV7-9, with a weak D call TRBD1 (6 bases). Germline CDR1 and CDR2: SEHNR and FQNEAQ (reference sequence). The CDR3 totals 14 residues. The V gene lost 3 bases and the J gene lost 6 bases, with 12 bases spanning the gap. As DNA, the CDR3 is TGTGCCAGCAGCTTGGGAAGCAGGGGCAATGAGCAGTTCTTC. The encoded protein is CASSLGSRGNEQFF.